A selection of T cell receptor beta chains follows, all from one sample in a study of CD8 T cells in Susac syndrome. TCRdb itself ran the immunoSEQ multiplex PCR reads through MiXCR, one entry per CDR3 protein. This table has about 430,000 distinct CDR3 sequences, 85% to 90% appearing once. The sequenced sample was CD8+ T cells from PBMCs. These receptors were collected from a human donor with multiple sclerosis. CDR3s include the opening cysteine and the closing phenylalanine or tryptophan. The D gene is left open where the match is weak. Some rows mark clone size as missing; the rest say once, few, many or name a class of expanded clone.

d_call | clone_size | j_call | v_call | cdr3_aa | cdr3_nt
TRBD1 | . | TRBJ2-7 | TRBV5-1 | CASSPGTGGLVYEQYF | TGCGCCAGCAGCCCCGGGACAGGGGGCCTCGTATACGAGCAGTACTTC
. | once | TRBJ1-1 | TRBV4-1 | CASSQEPSGGTVNTEAFF | TGCGCCAGCAGCCAAGAACCCTCCGGGGGGACGGTGAACACTGAAGCTTTCTTT
. | once | TRBJ2-7 | TRBV12-5 | CASGLDPGGAIHYEQYF | TGTGCTAGTGGTTTGGACCCTGGAGGGGCTATTCACTACGAGCAGTACTTC
. | . | TRBJ1-2 | TRBV7-3 | CASSSLPGANYGYTF | TGTGCCAGCAGCTCCCTCCCGGGAGCTAACTATGGCTACACCTTC
TRBD2 | . | TRBJ2-5 | TRBV29-1 | CSVEPWEGKLGETQYF | TGCAGCGTTGAACCATGGGAGGGGAAATTAGGGGAGACCCAGTACTTC
. | . | TRBJ1-2 | TRBV9 | CASSVIVIGRPERYGYTF | TGTGCCAGCAGCGTTATCGTAATCGGCAGACCCGAGCGATATGGCTACACCTTC
. | . | TRBJ1-1 | TRBV10-3 | CAISDLGRNTEAFF | TGTGCCATCAGTGATCTGGGGCGGAACACTGAAGCTTTCTTT
. | once | TRBJ1-4 | TRBV6-6 | CASSPQVQIGLELFF | TGTGCCAGCAGTCCACAGGTTCAAATAGGGCTAGAACTGTTTTTT
. | . | TRBJ2-7 | TRBV27 | CASGFISSYEQYF | TGTGCCAGCGGATTTATTTCCTCCTACGAGCAGTACTTC
. | . | TRBJ2-5 | TRBV3-1 | CASSPANPQETQYF | TGTGCCAGCAGCCCCGCTAATCCCCAAGAGACCCAGTACTTC
. | . | TRBJ1-2 | TRBV5-1 | CASSLDWVGYGYTF | TGCGCCAGCAGCTTGGATTGGGTGGGGTATGGCTACACCTTC
. | . | TRBJ1-4 | TRBV28 | CASTTAGHEKLFF | TGTGCCAGCACCACGGCCGGGCACGAAAAACTGTTTTTT
TRBD2 | . | TRBJ2-1 | TRBV27 | CASSWGTSGGYNEQFF | TGTGCCAGCAGTTGGGGGACTAGCGGGGGATACAATGAGCAGTTCTTC
. | . | TRBJ1-3 | TRBV7-2 | CASTSGNTIYF | TGTGCCAGCACCAGCGGAAACACCATATATTTT
. | . | TRBJ2-7 | TRBV6-2/TRBV6-3 | CASSRDSHTYEQYF | TGTGCCAGCAGCCGGGACTCCCACACCTACGAGCAGTACTTC
. | . | TRBJ2-4 | TRBV28 | CASRERGGIGHIQYF | TGTGCCAGCAGGGAAAGAGGCGGGATAGGGCACATTCAGTACTTC
TRBD2 | . | TRBJ2-7 | TRBV5-8 | CASSPTSGASYEQYF | TGTGCCAGCAGCCCTACTAGCGGGGCTTCCTACGAGCAGTACTTC
. | few | TRBJ1-4 | TRBV27 | CASSKFNGKLFF | TGTGCCAGCAGTAAATTTAACGGAAAACTGTTTTTT
. | . | TRBJ1-2 | TRBV9 | CASSVAEGPNYGYTF | TGTGCCAGCAGCGTAGCTGAGGGGCCTAACTATGGCTACACCTTC
TRBD2 | . | TRBJ2-3 | TRBV27 | CASSFWREIVDTQYF | TGTGCCAGCAGTTTCTGGCGGGAGATCGTAGATACGCAGTATTTT
. | . | TRBJ1-1 | TRBV30 | CAWSPTAGMNTEAFF | TGTGCCTGGAGTCCGACGGCAGGGATGAACACTGAAGCTTTCTTT
. | . | TRBJ1-4 | TRBV7-2 | CASSSVGRGASANEKLFF | TGTGCCAGCAGTTCAGTAGGGCGGGGGGCTTCGGCTAATGAAAAACTGTTTTTT
TRBD1 | . | TRBJ2-2 | TRBV30 | CAWSARDRTNTGELFF | TGTGCCTGGAGCGCCAGGGACAGAACGAACACCGGGGAGCTGTTTTTT
. | . | TRBJ2-7 | TRBV10-3 | CAIRSGTEISYEQYF | TGTGCCATCCGCTCCGGGACGGAAATCTCCTACGAGCAGTACTTC
. | . | TRBJ1-1 | TRBV5-1 | CASSLEAGRNTEAFF | TGCGCCAGCAGCTTGGAGGCGGGGCGAAACACTGAAGCTTTCTTT
. | . | TRBJ2-7 | TRBV6-1 | CASNVQEGDDEQYF | TGTGCCAGCAATGTACAGGAGGGTGACGACGAGCAGTACTTC
. | . | TRBJ1-1 | TRBV12-3/TRBV12-4 | CASSWRGTTFMNTEAFF | TGTGCCAGCAGTTGGCGCGGGACAACTTTCATGAACACTGAAGCTTTCTTT
TRBD2 | . | TRBJ2-7 | TRBV7-2 | CASRGGFGASGLYEQYF | TGTGCCAGCAGGGGAGGCTTTGGTGCTAGCGGTCTCTACGAGCAGTACTTC
. | . | TRBJ2-3 | TRBV29-1 | CSVPNIRDGVSTDTQYF | TGCAGCGTTCCGAACATCCGGGACGGAGTATCCACAGATACGCAGTATTTT
. | many | TRBJ1-1 | TRBV5-1 | CASSLGTNTEAFF | TGTGCCAGCAGCTTGGGTACGAACACTGAAGCTTTCTTT
. | . | TRBJ2-1 | TRBV27 | CASSVPFNEQFF | TGTGCCAGCAGTGTACCCTTTAATGAGCAGTTCTTC
. | . | TRBJ2-2 | TRBV7-6 | CASSFQPGNTGELFF | TGTGCCAGCAGCTTCCAGCCGGGGAACACCGGGGAGCTGTTTTTT
. | . | TRBJ2-7 | TRBV9 | CASSVESGATAYEQYF | TGTGCCAGCAGCGTAGAGTCAGGGGCCACAGCCTACGAGCAGTACTTC
. | . | TRBJ1-2 | TRBV5-1 | CASSLLPWDYGYTF | TGCGCCAGCAGCTTGCTACCCTGGGACTATGGCTACACCTTC
TRBD1 | . | TRBJ1-2 | TRBV30 | CAWEGQGTAGYGYTF | TGTGCCTGGGAAGGACAGGGGACCGCGGGCTATGGCTACACCTTC
. | . | TRBJ2-7 | TRBV5-1 | CASSPYGDEQYF | TGCGCCAGCAGCCCGTACGGCGACGAGCAGTACTTC
. | . | TRBJ2-7 | TRBV29-1 | CSVEMPTYEQYF | TGCAGCGTTGAAATGCCCACCTACGAGCAGTACTTC
TRBD1 | . | TRBJ2-1 | TRBV23-1 | CASRRTGGYNEQFF | TGCGCCAGCAGACGGACAGGGGGATACAATGAGCAGTTCTTC
. | . | TRBJ1-2 | TRBV6-5 | CASSYAGDHGYTF | TGTGCCAGCAGTTACGCAGGGGATCATGGCTACACCTTC
. | . | TRBJ1-1 | TRBV27 | CASSLAPLGSEAFF | TGTGCCAGCAGTTTGGCCCCATTGGGCTCTGAAGCTTTCTTT
. | few | TRBJ2-7 | TRBV4-1 | CASSQEFSPLSSYEQYF | TGCGCCAGCAGCCAAGAGTTTAGTCCACTGAGCTCCTACGAGCAGTACTTC
. | . | TRBJ2-1 | TRBV20-1 | CSARAQDYARLGNEQFF | TGCAGTGCTAGAGCCCAAGACTACGCCCGACTTGGCAATGAGCAGTTCTTC
. | . | TRBJ1-3 | TRBV30 | CAWSVSVQAWGNTIYF | TGTGCCTGGAGTGTATCGGTACAGGCGTGGGGAAACACCATATATTTT
. | . | TRBJ1-2 | TRBV29-1 | CSVEAGDSYGYTF | TGCAGCGTTGAAGCGGGCGACTCGTATGGCTACACCTTC
. | . | TRBJ1-6 | TRBV15 | CATNQADSYNSPLHF | TGTGCCACCAACCAGGCCGACTCCTATAATTCACCCCTCCACTTT
TRBD1 | . | TRBJ2-1 | TRBV5-1 | CASSLETGSNEQFF | TGCGCCAGCAGCCTTGAGACAGGGAGCAATGAGCAGTTCTTC
. | . | TRBJ2-5 | TRBV5-1 | CASSDGGRESRETQYF | TGCGCCAGCAGCGACGGAGGGCGCGAATCGAGAGAGACCCAGTACTTC